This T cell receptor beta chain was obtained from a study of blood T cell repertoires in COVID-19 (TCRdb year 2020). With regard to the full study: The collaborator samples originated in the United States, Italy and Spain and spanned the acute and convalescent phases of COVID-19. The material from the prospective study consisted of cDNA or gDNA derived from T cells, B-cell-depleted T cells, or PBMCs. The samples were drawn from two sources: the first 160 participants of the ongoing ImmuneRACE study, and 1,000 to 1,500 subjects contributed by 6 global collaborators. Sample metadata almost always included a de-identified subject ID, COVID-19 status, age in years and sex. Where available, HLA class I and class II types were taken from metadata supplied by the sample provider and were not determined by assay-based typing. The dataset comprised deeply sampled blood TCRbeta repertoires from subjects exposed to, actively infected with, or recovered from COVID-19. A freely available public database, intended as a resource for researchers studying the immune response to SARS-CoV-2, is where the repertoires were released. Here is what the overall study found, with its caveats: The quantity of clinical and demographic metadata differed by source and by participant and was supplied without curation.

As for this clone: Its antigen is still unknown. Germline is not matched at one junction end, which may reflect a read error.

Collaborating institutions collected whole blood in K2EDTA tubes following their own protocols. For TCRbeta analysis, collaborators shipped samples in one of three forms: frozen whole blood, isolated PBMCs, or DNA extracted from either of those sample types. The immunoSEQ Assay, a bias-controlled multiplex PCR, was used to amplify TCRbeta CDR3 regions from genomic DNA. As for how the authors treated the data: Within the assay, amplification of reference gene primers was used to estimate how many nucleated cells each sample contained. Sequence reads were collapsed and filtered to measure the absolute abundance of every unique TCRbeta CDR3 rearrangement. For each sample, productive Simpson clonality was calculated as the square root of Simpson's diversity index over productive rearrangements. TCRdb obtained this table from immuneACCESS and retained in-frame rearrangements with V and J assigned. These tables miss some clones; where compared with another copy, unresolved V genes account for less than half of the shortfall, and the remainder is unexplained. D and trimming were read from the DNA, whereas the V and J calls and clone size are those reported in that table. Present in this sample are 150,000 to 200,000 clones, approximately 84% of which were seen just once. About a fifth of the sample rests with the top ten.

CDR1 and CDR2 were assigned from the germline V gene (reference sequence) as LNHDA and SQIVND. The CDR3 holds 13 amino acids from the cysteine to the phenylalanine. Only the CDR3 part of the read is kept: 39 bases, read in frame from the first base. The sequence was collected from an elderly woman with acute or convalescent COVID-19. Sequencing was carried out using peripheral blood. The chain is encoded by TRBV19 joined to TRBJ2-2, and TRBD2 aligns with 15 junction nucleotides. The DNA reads TGTGCCACCACATTAGGGACTAGCGGGAGGCCGCTTTTT. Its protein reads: CATTLGTSGRPLF. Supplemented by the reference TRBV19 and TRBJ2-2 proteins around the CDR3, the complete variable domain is DGGITQSPKYLFRKEGQNVTLSCEQNLNHDAMYWYRQDPGQGLRLIYYSQIVNDFQKGDIAEGYSVSREKKESFPLTVTSAQKNPTAFYLCATTLGTSGRPLFGEGSRLTVL.